This T cell receptor (beta chain) was sequenced in a study of T cell responses to AZD1222 COVID-19 vaccine. Regarding the study as a whole: The sample set comprised mostly white British donors with more females, and clonal diversity was possibly underestimated. Targeting of unmutated variant regions was reportedly seen in nearly half of spike-specific TCRs.

A note on this clone: Its antigen remains unidentified.

The repertoire was sequenced with immunoSEQ multiplex PCR; TCRdb's copy has only in-frame clones and lacks some. The data show roughly 120,000 clones, roughly 80% seen once. Source: peripheral blood, taken on day 0 of AZD1222 vaccination. The clonotype originates from an adult in good health.

This CDR3 is CASSQKTGARYNSPLHF. CDR3 bases: TGTGCCAGCAGCCAGAAGACAGGGGCGAGATATAATTCACCCCTCCACTTT. The V gene is TRBV14, the J gene TRBJ1-6; TRBD1 aligns across 8 bases. V lost 3 bases to trimming and J lost 4 bases; unmatched junction nucleotides: 8. Germline V lookup: CDR1 SGHDN, CDR2 FVKESK. The CDR3 length is 17 residues.